These T cell receptor beta chains were read from a single sample in a study of T-cell memory formation after mild COVID-19. Via MiXCR, TCRdb re-called the 5' RACE reads, giving one row per CDR3 protein. The table lists roughly 320,000 distinct CDR3 sequences, approximately 29% of them singletons. The sequenced material came from PBMCs or a T cell subset sorted from them (not recorded which). The receptors here all came from an adult woman who had mild COVID-19 (a few samples of this study predate the infection). Cell type and time point are not known. Each CDR3 is given with its conserved first and last residue. The order of the fields is J gene, clone size, V gene, D gene, CDR3 protein, CDR3 DNA. D genes are given only for firm matches. The size of a clone is reported for some rows only, either as once, few or many, or as a class for expanded clones.

TRBJ1-6 | NA | TRBV12-3/TRBV12-4 | NA | CASSPGLRGYSPLHF | TGTGCCAGCAGTCCCGGCCTCCGGGGTTATTCACCCCTCCACTTT
TRBJ2-2 | NA | TRBV2 | NA | CASSEGQRLGTGELFF | TGTGCCAGCAGCGAAGGGCAGCGGTTAGGCACCGGGGAGCTGTTTTTT
TRBJ2-3 | NA | TRBV15 | NA | CATSRDITDTQYF | TGTGCCACCAGCAGGGATATCACAGATACGCAGTATTTT
TRBJ2-2 | few | TRBV7-3 | NA | CASSPKGHRNTGELFF | TGTGCCAGCAGCCCAAAGGGGCACCGGAACACCGGGGAGCTGTTTTTT
TRBJ2-3 | few | TRBV7-6 | TRBD2 | CASSLAMLADTDTQYF | TGTGCCAGCAGCTTAGCCATGCTAGCGGACACAGATACGCAGTATTTT
TRBJ2-7 | few | TRBV5-1 | TRBD1 | CASSLAMGQGTPYEQYF | TGCGCCAGCAGCTTGGCCATGGGACAGGGGACCCCCTACGAGCAGTACTTC
TRBJ2-7 | NA | TRBV29-1 | TRBD2 | CSVRREGSYEQYF | TGCAGCGTTCGTCGGGAGGGGTCCTACGAGCAGTACTTC
TRBJ2-5 | NA | TRBV10-3 | TRBD2 | CAISGAGRQETQYF | TGTGCCATCAGTGGAGCGGGGAGGCAAGAGACCCAGTACTTC
TRBJ2-7 | many | TRBV12-3/TRBV12-4 | NA | CASSLTPYEQYF | TGTGCCAGCAGCCTAACCCCTTACGAGCAGTACTTC
TRBJ2-5 | few | TRBV15 | NA | CATSLTPLTRETQYF | TGTGCCACCAGTCTCACACCCCTCACTCGAGAGACCCAGTACTTC
TRBJ1-1 | few | TRBV4-3 | TRBD1 | CASSSSGGSTEAFF | TGCGCCAGCAGCTCCTCAGGGGGGAGTACTGAAGCTTTCTTT
TRBJ2-4 | NA | TRBV5-1 | TRBD1 | CASSLGGRGIDIQYF | TGCGCCAGCAGCTTGGGTGGCAGGGGGATAGACATTCAGTACTTC
TRBJ1-2 | few | TRBV5-1 | TRBD1 | CASSGSGQSNYGYTF | TGCGCCAGCAGCGGCTCGGGACAGTCTAACTATGGCTACACCTTC
TRBJ2-3 | NA | TRBV18 | TRBD1 | CASAGTGGSTDTQYF | TGTGCCAGCGCAGGGACAGGGGGTTCCACAGATACGCAGTATTTT
TRBJ1-5 | NA | TRBV20-1 | NA | CSARDPYSNQPQHF | TGCAGTGCTAGGGACCCTTACAGCAATCAGCCCCAGCATTTT
TRBJ2-7 | few | TRBV4-1 | NA | CASSQDGSGRYEQYF | TGCGCCAGCAGCCAAGATGGGAGCGGCCGCTACGAGCAGTACTTC
TRBJ1-6 | NA | TRBV2 | TRBD1 | CASRLTGNYGSPLHF | TGTGCCAGCAGGCTGACAGGGAATTATGGTTCACCCCTCCACTTT
TRBJ1-4 | NA | TRBV29-1 | NA | CSVVWATNEKLFF | TGCAGCGTTGTGTGGGCAACTAATGAAAAACTGTTTTTT
TRBJ2-3 | once | TRBV12-3/TRBV12-4 | NA | CASSYTADTQYF | TGTGCCAGCAGTTACACTGCAGATACGCAGTATTTT
TRBJ1-6 | few | TRBV5-1 | NA | CASREGSYNSPLHF | TGCGCCAGCAGGGAAGGATCCTATAATTCACCCCTCCACTTT
TRBJ2-2 | NA | TRBV7-6 | NA | CASSHNLANTGELFF | TGTGCCAGCAGTCATAATCTAGCGAACACCGGGGAGCTGTTTTTT
TRBJ1-1 | NA | TRBV9 | TRBD1 | CASSASQGAHTEAFF | TGTGCCAGCAGCGCCTCTCAGGGGGCGCACACTGAAGCTTTCTTT
TRBJ2-3 | NA | TRBV2 | NA | CASSEARLDRGTQYF | TGTGCCAGCAGTGAAGCTAGGCTCGATAGGGGTACGCAGTATTTT
TRBJ2-7 | few | TRBV7-9 | NA | CASSLGSVYYEQYF | TGTGCCAGCAGCTTAGGGTCGGTCTACTACGAGCAGTACTTC
TRBJ1-1 | NA | TRBV16 | TRBD1 | CASSRRQGRTEAFF | TGTGCCAGCAGCAGGAGACAGGGAAGAACTGAAGCTTTCTTT
TRBJ2-3 | NA | TRBV20-1 | NA | CSARLALSVADTQYF | TGCAGTGCTAGACTCGCGCTTAGCGTGGCAGATACGCAGTATTTT
TRBJ2-5 | few | TRBV7-8 | NA | CASSLARVGAQETQYF | TGTGCCAGCAGCTTAGCGAGAGTAGGGGCCCAAGAGACCCAGTACTTC
TRBJ2-5 | NA | TRBV7-8 | NA | CASRAFRNALQETQYF | TGTGCCAGCAGGGCCTTCCGCAACGCATTGCAAGAGACCCAGTACTTC
TRBJ2-1 | NA | TRBV24-1 | TRBD2 | CATSDTGGSPEQFF | TGTGCCACCAGTGATACGGGAGGGTCACCGGAGCAGTTCTTC
TRBJ1-2 | NA | TRBV11-2 | NA | CASSLEWTDNYGYTF | TGTGCCAGCAGCTTAGAGTGGACTGATAACTATGGCTACACCTTC
TRBJ2-2 | NA | TRBV29-1 | NA | CSVQRVGGGIRTGELFF | TGCAGCGTTCAAAGGGTCGGTGGGGGCATTCGAACCGGGGAGCTGTTTTTT
TRBJ2-7 | few | TRBV7-6 | NA | CASSLRRERGYEQYF | TGTGCCAGCAGCCTTAGGAGGGAGAGGGGCTACGAGCAGTACTTC
TRBJ2-1 | few | TRBV18 | NA | CASSPPEGAYSEQFF | TGTGCCAGCTCACCACCGGAGGGCGCTTACTCCGAGCAGTTCTTC
TRBJ1-2 | NA | TRBV14 | NA | CASSQVTGFGGNYGYTF | TGTGCCAGCAGCCAAGTCACAGGATTCGGGGGTAACTATGGCTACACCTTC
TRBJ2-1 | NA | TRBV5-5 | NA | CASSLGEGSSYNEQFF | TGTGCCAGCAGCTTAGGTGAGGGTAGCTCCTACAATGAGCAGTTCTTC
TRBJ2-7 | NA | TRBV2 | NA | CASSERQGRNEQYF | TGTGCCAGCAGTGAAAGGCAGGGTCGGAACGAGCAGTACTTC
TRBJ2-3 | NA | TRBV12-3/TRBV12-4 | NA | CASSFWVDTQYF | TGTGCCAGCAGTTTTTGGGTAGATACGCAGTATTTT
TRBJ2-7 | NA | TRBV7-9 | NA | CASSPLSGVEQYF | TGTGCCAGCAGCCCTCTATCAGGGGTCGAGCAGTACTTC
TRBJ2-2 | few | TRBV2 | TRBD2 | CASSELTSEGELFF | TGTGCCAGCAGTGAGCTGACTAGCGAGGGGGAGCTGTTTTTT
TRBJ1-5 | once | TRBV28 | NA | CASSLLTERGGPQHF | TGTGCCAGCAGTTTGCTTACCGAAAGGGGGGGGCCCCAGCATTTT
TRBJ1-5 | NA | TRBV5-1 | NA | CASSLAPQRPPQHF | TGCGCCAGCAGCTTGGCCCCCCAGAGGCCTCCCCAGCATTTT
TRBJ2-7 | few | TRBV7-9 | TRBD1 | CASSYGTGFDEQYF | TGTGCCAGCAGCTACGGGACAGGGTTCGACGAGCAGTACTTC
TRBJ2-1 | many | TRBV4-2 | NA | CASSQAASVYNEQFF | TGTGCCAGCAGCCAAGCGGCTAGCGTATACAATGAGCAGTTCTTC
TRBJ2-7 | many | TRBV6-5 | TRBD2 | CASTRLARPPSSYEQYF | TGTGCCAGCACTCGACTAGCCCGGCCCCCAAGCTCCTACGAGCAGTACTTC
TRBJ1-1 | few | TRBV4-1 | NA | CASSQLGTTFMNTEAFF | TGCGCCAGCAGCCAATTGGGGACCACCTTCATGAACACTGAAGCTTTCTTT
TRBJ2-1 | few | TRBV7-9 | TRBD2 | CASSFTAGSYNEQFF | TGTGCCAGCAGCTTTACAGCGGGGAGTTACAATGAGCAGTTCTTC
TRBJ2-2 | few | TRBV24-1 | NA | CATSRRERDTGELFF | TGTGCCACCAGTCGAAGGGAGAGGGACACCGGGGAGCTGTTTTTT
TRBJ2-1 | few | TRBV10-2 | TRBD2 | CASSESGGDEYNEQFF | TGCGCCAGCAGTGAGTCTGGGGGGGATGAATACAATGAGCAGTTCTTC
TRBJ1-1 | few | TRBV20-1 | NA | CSASNWGNTEAFF | TGCAGTGCCAGTAATTGGGGGAACACTGAAGCTTTCTTT
TRBJ1-1 | few | TRBV6-1 | NA | CASSEAAQGEAFF | TGTGCCAGCAGTGAAGCAGCACAGGGAGAAGCTTTCTTT
TRBJ2-7 | few | TRBV20-1 | TRBD1 | CSARALTGPDRQYF | TGCAGTGCTAGAGCGCTGACAGGGCCGGATAGGCAGTACTTC
TRBJ2-5 | many | TRBV20-1 | TRBD2 | CSATDLAVMKTQYF | TGCAGTGCTACCGATCTAGCGGTCATGAAGACCCAGTACTTC
TRBJ1-1 | NA | TRBV6-5 | TRBD1 | CASILQRQGMNTEAFF | TGTGCCAGCATCCTACAGAGACAGGGGATGAACACTGAAGCTTTCTTT
TRBJ2-1 | NA | TRBV30 | TRBD2 | CAWSHGLVLYNEQFF | TGTGCCTGGAGTCACGGACTAGTCCTCTACAATGAGCAGTTCTTC
TRBJ2-5 | few | TRBV12-3/TRBV12-4 | TRBD2 | CASSAAGGRQETQYF | TGTGCCAGCAGCGCTGCGGGGGGGCGGCAAGAGACCCAGTACTTC
TRBJ2-5 | few | TRBV3-1 | TRBD2 | CASSQIGTSGPQETQYF | TGTGCCAGCAGCCAAATCGGGACTAGCGGGCCTCAAGAGACCCAGTACTTC
TRBJ2-2 | NA | TRBV4-2 | NA | CASRPPGLQNTGELFF | TGTGCCAGCAGACCCCCGGGACTCCAGAACACCGGGGAGCTGTTTTTT
TRBJ2-7 | NA | TRBV18 | TRBD1 | CASSPLGQLDEQYF | TGTGCCAGCTCACCGTTGGGACAGCTAGACGAGCAGTACTTC
TRBJ2-7 | NA | TRBV9 | TRBD1 | CASSVGDRGKRDEQYF | TGTGCCAGCAGCGTAGGAGACAGGGGTAAAAGGGACGAGCAGTACTTC